This paragraph reports one T cell receptor beta chain. Its cognate antigen is unknown. This record belongs to a study of cytomegalovirus exposure and HLA in healthy donors. Study conclusions and caveats: The study flagged around 150 TCR beta chains as cytomegalovirus-associated.

The primer mix had 60 Vbeta and 13 Jbeta primers. The method was immunoSEQ multiplex PCR; TCRdb's version includes in-frame clones alone and lacks a portion of them. This sample has 100,000 to 150,000 clones, with 83% found just once. Material: PBMCs. This receptor was identified in a girl aged 2 to 10 in good health and CMV-seronegative.

This chain's CDR3 is CASSASRRDYEQYF. CDR3 nucleotides: TGTGCCAGTAGCGCCTCCCGCAGGGATTACGAGCAGTACTTC. The chain carries TRBV19 and TRBJ2-7; D possibly corresponds to TRBD1 (5 bases). V lost 6 bases and J lost 4, with 16 bases in between. The CDR3 runs to 14 residues. The germline CDR1 and CDR2 sequences are LNHDA and SQIVND (reference sequence). The entire variable domain, with the rest obtained from reference TRBV19 and TRBJ2-7, is as follows: DGGITQSPKYLFRKEGQNVTLSCEQNLNHDAMYWYRQDPGQGLRLIYYSQIVNDFQKGDIAEGYSVSREKKESFPLTVTSAQKNPTAFYLCASSASRRDYEQYFGPGTRLTVT.